This section outlines one T cell receptor (beta chain) sequence together with its context. The target antigen is unknown. The source of the sample is a study of T cell responses to AZD1222 COVID-19 vaccine. Overall study: Pooled samples include second doses given at about 4 or 12 weeks.

Study-wide results and caveats: Baseline seropositivity occurred in only a handful of AZD1222 recipients. Vaccine-associated CD4 TCRs spanned spike, dominant at 160-218 and 743-854. A rise in Spike-specific TCR breadth and depth followed two AZD1222 doses.

Assay: immunoSEQ multiplex PCR; the TCRdb copy retains only in-frame clones and omits some. In the table there are over 130,000 clones, roughly 92% of which are singletons. This CDR3 is 15 amino acids long. V dropped 4 bases and J dropped 2; count of bases not matched to a gene: 5. The germline gives CDR1 LNHDA, CDR2 SQIVND (reference sequence). The sample consisted of peripheral blood, taken on day 0 of AZD1222 vaccination. V usage is TRBV19 and J usage is TRBJ1-2; 9 nucleotides match TRBD1. This TCR was recovered from an adult in good health. The CDR3: CASSKTGTGNYGYTF. The CDR3 DNA sequence: TGTGCCAGTAGTAAAACCGGGACAGGGAACTATGGCTACACCTTC.